Described below is a single T cell receptor (beta chain) sequence and its context. Its antigen is undetermined. CDR3 length: 16 amino acids. Germline CDR1 KGHDR, CDR2 SFDVKD. J was trimmed by 5 bases and V by 4 bases; bases with no gene match: 10. This sample is part of a study of T-cell reconstitution after alpha-beta-depleted transplantation in children. Findings of the study overall: After transplant, at about two months, alpha-beta T cells were reportedly derived from several hundred expanded graft clones. After transplant, high TCRbeta diversity at day 60 in some patients arose from surviving recipient T cells and thymic progenitors. T cells produced anew were the main source of T-cell counts and diversity one year after transplant.

The library targeted TCRbeta and was prepared with unique molecular identifiers. Each CDR3 protein gets one entry after TCRdb re-called the PCR reads with MiXCR. The sample carries hundreds of thousands of distinct CDR3 sequences, about 15% recorded once. This material consisted of PBMCs, mostly from graft donor cells, taken 360 days after TCRalphabeta/CD19-depleted stem cell transplant. The origin of this receptor is a male patient between 10 and 17 years old who had a stem cell transplant for acute lymphoblastic leukemia, so the T cells may come from the graft donor. The chain uses TRBV24-1 and TRBJ2-1; 7 nucleotides line up with TRBD2. CDR3 bases: TGTGCCACCAGTGACCCCGCCGGGACTATTAACAATGAGCAGTTCTTC. Protein: CATSDPAGTINNEQFF.